The 6 T cell receptor beta chains listed next were all sequenced from one sample in a study of T cell repertoires in cytomegalovirus infection. In TCRdb, the reads were re-called with MiXCR into one record per CDR3 protein. The sample records about half a million distinct CDR3 sequences, roughly a third being singletons. These receptors lack a known antigen. The sample consisted of cultured PBMCs, taken from culture after CMV antigen stimulation. Receptors were obtained from a human donor in good health (CMV status not recorded). Some clones in this sample may be carry-over from other donors' samples.

CDR3 in DNA: TGTGCTAGTGGTTTGAACTACCAAGAGACCCAGTACTTC. Protein product: CASGLNYQETQYF. This rearrangement joins TRBV12-5 to TRBJ2-5; D ambiguous. The CDR3 is 13 residues long. Germline CDR1 and CDR2: LGHNT and FRNRAP. V shed 2 bases and J shed 0 bases, with 4 bases lying between them.

This clonotype was counted between two and nine times. V usage is TRBV7-9 and J usage is TRBJ2-3; the D gene could be TRBD1 or TRBD2 (5 bases each). The V gene lost 4 bases and the J gene lost 2 bases, with 16 bases spanning the gap. From germline, CDR1 is SEHNR and CDR2 FQNEAQ (reference sequence). The length of the CDR3 is 16 residues. This chain's CDR3 is CASSSGPTLVTDTQYF. CDR3 DNA sequence: TGTGCCAGCAGCTCGGGACCGACTTTGGTCACAGATACGCAGTATTTT.

This clonotype was counted a few times. The rearrangement uses TRBV24-1 and TRBJ2-3; D may be TRBD2 (5 bases). CDR1 KGHDR and CDR2 SFDVKD come from the germline V gene. This CDR3 has 12 amino acids. V was shortened by 2 bases and J by 6 bases, with 5 bases between the two germline ends. DNA of the CDR3: TGTGCCACCAGTGATTGGGAGGATACGCAGTATTTT. Protein: CATSDWEDTQYF.

The table lists this clonotype with a few counts. The chain combines TRBV20-1 with TRBJ2-2; 12 bases are a match to TRBD2. The V gene end was trimmed by 5 bases and the J gene end by 8 bases; junction bases not matched to a gene: 9. The germline CDR1 and CDR2 sequences are DFQATT and SNEGSKA (reference sequence). CDR3 length equals 15 residues. CDR3 residues: CSAPRLAGEGGELFF. The DNA for the CDR3 is TGCAGTGCTCCGCGACTAGCGGGAGAAGGTGGGGAGCTGTTTTTT.

Only a few counts were recorded for this clonotype. The genes are TRBV7-9 and TRBJ2-7, with 9 bases matching TRBD1. CDR1 is SEHNR and CDR2 is FQNEAQ in the germline V gene (reference sequence). This CDR3 has 14 amino acids. Trimming took 1 base from V and 6 from J; bases not matched to a gene: 4. The DNA of the CDR3 is TGTGCCAGCAGCTTAGTACAGGGGGCGGTCGAGCAGTACGTC. It codes for CASSLVQGAVEQYV.

There are a few counts of this clonotype. The chain employs TRBV18 and TRBJ2-4; perhaps TRBD1 as D (5 bases). V was trimmed by 5 bases and J by 9 bases, leaving 14 bases between them. This CDR3 has 13 amino acids. Germline values: CDR1 KGHSH, CDR2 LQKENI. CDR3 DNA: TGTGCCAGCTCAGACTCCGACAGTAGCATTCAGTACTTC. Its protein product is CASSDSDSSIQYF. The full variable domain, rest sourced from reference TRBV18 and TRBJ2-4, is NAGVMQNPRHLVRRRGQEARLRCSPMKGHSHVYWYRQLPEEGLKFMVYLQKENIIDESGMPKERFSAEFPKEGPSILRIQQVVRGDSAAYFCASSDSDSSIQYFGAGTRLSVL.